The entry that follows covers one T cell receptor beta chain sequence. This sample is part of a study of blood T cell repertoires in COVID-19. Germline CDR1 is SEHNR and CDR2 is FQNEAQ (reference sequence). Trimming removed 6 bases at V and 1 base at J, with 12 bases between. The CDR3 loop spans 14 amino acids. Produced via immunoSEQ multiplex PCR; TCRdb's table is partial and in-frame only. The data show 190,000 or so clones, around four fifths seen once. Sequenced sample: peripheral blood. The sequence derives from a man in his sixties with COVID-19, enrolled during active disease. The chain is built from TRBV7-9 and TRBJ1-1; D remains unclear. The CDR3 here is CASSLSFGNTEAFF. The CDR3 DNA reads TGTGCCAGCAGTCTATCGTTCGGGAACACTGAAGCTTTCTTT. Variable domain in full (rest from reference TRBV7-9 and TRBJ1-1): DTGVSQNPRHKITKRGQNVTFRCDPISEHNRLYWYRQTLGQGPEFLTYFQNEAQLEKSRLLSDRFSAERPKGSFSTLEIQRTEQGDSAMYLCASSLSFGNTEAFFGQGTRLTVV.